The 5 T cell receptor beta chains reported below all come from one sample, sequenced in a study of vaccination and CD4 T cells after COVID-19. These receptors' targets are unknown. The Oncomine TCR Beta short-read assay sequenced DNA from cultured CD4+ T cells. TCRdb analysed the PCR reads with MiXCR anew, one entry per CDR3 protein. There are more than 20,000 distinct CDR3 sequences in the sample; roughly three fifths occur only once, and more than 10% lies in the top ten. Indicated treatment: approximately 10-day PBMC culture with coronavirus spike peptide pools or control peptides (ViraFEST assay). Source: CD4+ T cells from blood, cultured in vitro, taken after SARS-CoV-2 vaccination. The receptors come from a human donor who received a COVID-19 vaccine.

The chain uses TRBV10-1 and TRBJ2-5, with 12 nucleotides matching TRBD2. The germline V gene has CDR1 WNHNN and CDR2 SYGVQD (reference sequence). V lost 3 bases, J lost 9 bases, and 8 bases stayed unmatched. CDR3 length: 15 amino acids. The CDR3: CASSDPLAGGRAQYF. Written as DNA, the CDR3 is TGCGCCAGCAGTGACCCACTAGCGGGGGGCAGGGCCCAGTACTTC.

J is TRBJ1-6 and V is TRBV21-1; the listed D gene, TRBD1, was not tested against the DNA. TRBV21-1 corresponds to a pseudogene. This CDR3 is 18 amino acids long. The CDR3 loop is CASTPGQGANGRGSPLHF. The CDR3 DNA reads TGTGCCAGCACCCCGGGACAGGGCGCAAATGGACGGGGTTCACCCCTCCACTTT.

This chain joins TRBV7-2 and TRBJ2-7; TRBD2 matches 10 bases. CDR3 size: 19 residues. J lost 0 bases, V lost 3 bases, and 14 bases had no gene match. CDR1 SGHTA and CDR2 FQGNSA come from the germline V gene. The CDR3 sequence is CASSFRGPLAGVPSYEQYF. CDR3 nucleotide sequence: TGTGCCAGCAGCTTCCGGGGTCCCCTAGCGGGGGTCCCCTCCTACGAGCAGTACTTC.

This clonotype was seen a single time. CDR3 loop: CASRGTGGRHQPQHF. The CDR3, as DNA: TGTGCCAGCAGGGGGACAGGGGGTCGGCATCAGCCCCAGCATTTT. V gene TRBV2 combines with J gene TRBJ1-5; TRBD1 agrees at 11 bases. V was clipped by 6 bases and J by 5 bases; unmatched bases: 6. Per germline, CDR1 SNHLY and CDR2 FYNNEI. The length of the CDR3 is 15 residues.

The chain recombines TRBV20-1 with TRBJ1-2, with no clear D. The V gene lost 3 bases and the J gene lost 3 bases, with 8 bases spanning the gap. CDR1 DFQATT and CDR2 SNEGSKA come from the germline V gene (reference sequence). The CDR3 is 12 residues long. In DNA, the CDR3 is TGCAGTGCTAGTAGCGGGTACTATGGCTACACCTTC. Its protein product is CSASSGYYGYTF.